This entry lists 10 T cell receptor beta chains sequenced from one sample in a study of T-cell memory formation after mild COVID-19. TCRdb reprocessed the 5' RACE reads via MiXCR and lists one record per CDR3 protein. The sample carries 350,000 to 500,000 distinct CDR3 sequences, roughly 18% recorded once. The sample was PBMCs or a T cell subset sorted from them (not recorded which). Receptor source: a man younger than 35 who had mild COVID-19 (a few samples of this study predate the infection). Cell type and time point are not known.

The rearrangement uses TRBV10-3 and TRBJ2-1; D uncertain. The CDR3 length is 16 residues. The germline gives CDR1 ENHRY, CDR2 SYGVKD. The germline V and J ends were trimmed by 0 bases and 1 base, with 10 bases remaining between them. Written as DNA, the CDR3 is TGTGCCATCAGTGAGTCTTCCCCACAGTCCTACAATGAGCAGTTCTTC. Its protein is CAISESSPQSYNEQFF.

Remarks on this clonotype: An end of the junction does not agree with germline; a read error may underlie this. This chain uses TRBV7-7 with TRBJ2-2; D may be TRBD2 (6 bases). The CDR3 is 16 residues long. Germline loops: CDR1 SSHAT, CDR2 FNYEAQ (reference sequence). CDR3 region: CASSAVGAGNTGELFF. DNA for the CDR3: TGTGCTAGCAGCGCCGTGGGAGCGGGGAACACCGGGGAGCTGTTTTTT.

The rearrangement uses TRBV30 and TRBJ1-5; D remains unclear. Deletions cut 3 bases from V and 9 bases from J, with 12 bases between. Germline-derived CDR1 and CDR2 are GTSNPN and SVGIG (reference sequence). The CDR3 runs to 12 residues. The CDR3 protein is CAWSRLRGPQHF. For the CDR3, the DNA is TGTGCCTGGAGCAGGCTACGAGGGCCCCAGCATTTT. Full variable domain (missing parts from reference TRBV30 and TRBJ1-5): SQTIHQWPATLVQPVGSPLSLECTVEGTSNPNLYWYRQAAGRGLQLLFYSVGIGQISSEVPQNLSASRPQDRQFILSSKKLLLSDSGFYLCAWSRLRGPQHFGDGTRLSIL.

In its sample, this clonotype was seen a few times. V and J are TRBV20-1 and TRBJ1-2; 9 nucleotides align to TRBD1. J was trimmed by 6 bases and V by 1 base; bases with no gene match: 6. CDR1 and CDR2 (germline): DFQATT, SNEGSKA (reference sequence). The CDR3 has 14 amino acids. The CDR3 bases are TGCAGTGCTAGAGCCGGACAGGGGAGAGATGGCTACACCTTC. This gives the protein CSARAGQGRDGYTF.

The chain employs TRBV11-2 and TRBJ1-2; D call uncertain. The CDR3 runs 15 residues. Trimming took off 7 bases at V and 2 bases at J, with 17 bases between the two ends. Germline V gene data show CDR1 as SGHAT and CDR2 as FQNNGV. CDR3 nucleotides: TGTGCCAGCAAACCGGCGGCAGGAGACAACTATGGCTACACCTTC. Its translation is CASKPAAGDNYGYTF.

This clonotype was counted only a few times. At one end the junction does not follow the germline gene, possibly because of a read error. This chain joins TRBV29-1 and TRBJ2-1, with a weak D call TRBD1 (6 bases). The CDR3 has 14 residues. Germline values: CDR1 SQVTM, CDR2 ANQGSEA. DNA for the CDR3: TGCAGCGCCTCACAGGGAAATGTGGACAATGAGAAGTTCTTC. This codes for CSASQGNVDNEKFF.

The chain has TRBV5-1 and TRBJ2-2; no firm D call. CDR3 length: 16 residues. CDR1 is SGHRS, CDR2 YFSETQ, per germline. V was cut by 0 bases and J by 6 bases, with 15 bases left in between. CDR3 bases: TGCGCCAGCAGCTTGGATCTAAACGGCTTCGCCGGGGAGCTGTTTTTT. Its translation is CASSLDLNGFAGELFF.

The chain uses TRBV6-2 or TRBV6-3 and TRBJ2-7; TRBD1 matches 8 bases. The CDR3 loop spans 15 amino acids. V lost 5 bases to trimming and J lost 3 bases; unmatched junction nucleotides: 9. Germline V lookup: CDR1 MNHEY, CDR2 SVGEGT. As DNA, the CDR3 is TGTGCCAGCAGTCGGTTCAGCGACAGGGGCTACGAGCAGTACTTC. It codes for CASSRFSDRGYEQYF.

As for this clonotype: At one boundary the junction diverges from the germline segment, which might be a read error. This rearrangement joins TRBV18 to TRBJ1-2, with D uncertain. CDR3 length: 12 amino acids. The germline V gene has CDR1 KGHSH and CDR2 LQKENI. The CDR3 loop reads CDSSASLDGYTF. Written as DNA, the CDR3 is TGTGACAGCTCAGCCTCCTTGGATGGCTACACCTTC.

In regard to this clonotype: One base away lies a much larger clone, so this may be a sequencing read error. The chain uses TRBV2 and TRBJ1-5; D call uncertain. The CDR3 covers 14 residues. Germline V CDR1 and CDR2: SNHLY, FYNNEI. The CDR3 region is CASSEVTADQPKHF. CDR3 nucleotide sequence: TGTGCCAGCAGTGAAGTGACGGCGGATCAGCCCAAGCATTTT.